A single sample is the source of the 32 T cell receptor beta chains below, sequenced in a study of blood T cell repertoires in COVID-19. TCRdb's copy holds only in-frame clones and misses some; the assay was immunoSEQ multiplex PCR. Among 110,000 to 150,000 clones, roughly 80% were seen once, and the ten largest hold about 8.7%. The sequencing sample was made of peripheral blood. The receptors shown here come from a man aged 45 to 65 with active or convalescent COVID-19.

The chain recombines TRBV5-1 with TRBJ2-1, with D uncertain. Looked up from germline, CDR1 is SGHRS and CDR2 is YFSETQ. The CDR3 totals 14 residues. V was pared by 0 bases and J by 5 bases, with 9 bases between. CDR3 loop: CASSLVVNHNEQFF. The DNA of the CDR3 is TGCGCCAGCAGCTTGGTAGTCAATCACAATGAGCAGTTCTTC.

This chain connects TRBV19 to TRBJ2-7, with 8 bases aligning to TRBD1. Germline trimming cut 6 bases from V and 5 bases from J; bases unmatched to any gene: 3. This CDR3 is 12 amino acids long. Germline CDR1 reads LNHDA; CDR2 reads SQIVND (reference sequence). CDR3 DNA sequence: TGTGCCAGTAGCGGGACAGGCAACGAGCAGTACTTC. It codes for CASSGTGNEQYF.

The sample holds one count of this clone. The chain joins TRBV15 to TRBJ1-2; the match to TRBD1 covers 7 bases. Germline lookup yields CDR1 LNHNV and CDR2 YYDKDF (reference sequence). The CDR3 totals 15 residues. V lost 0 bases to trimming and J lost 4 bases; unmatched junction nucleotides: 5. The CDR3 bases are TGTGCCACCAGCAGAGATAAGGGACAGCCCTATGGCTACACCTTC. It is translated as CATSRDKGQPYGYTF.

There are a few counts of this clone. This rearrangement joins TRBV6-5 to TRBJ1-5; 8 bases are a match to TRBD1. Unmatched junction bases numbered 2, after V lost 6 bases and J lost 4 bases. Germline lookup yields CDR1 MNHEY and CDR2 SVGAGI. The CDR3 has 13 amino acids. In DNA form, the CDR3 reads TGTGCCAGCAGCAGGGACAGGAATCAGCCCCAGCATTTT. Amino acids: CASSRDRNQPQHF.

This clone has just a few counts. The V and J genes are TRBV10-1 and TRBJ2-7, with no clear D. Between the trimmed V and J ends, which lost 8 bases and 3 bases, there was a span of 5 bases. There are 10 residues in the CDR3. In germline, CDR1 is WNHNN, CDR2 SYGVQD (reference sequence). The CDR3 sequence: CASVNYEQYF. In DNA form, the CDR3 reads TGCGCCAGCGTAAACTACGAGCAGTACTTC.

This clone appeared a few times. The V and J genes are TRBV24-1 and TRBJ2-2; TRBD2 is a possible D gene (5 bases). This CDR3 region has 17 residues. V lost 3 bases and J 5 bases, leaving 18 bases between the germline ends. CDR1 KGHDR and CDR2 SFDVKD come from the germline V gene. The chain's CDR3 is CATSDEGDPGKTGELFF. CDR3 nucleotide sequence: TGTGCCACCAGTGATGAAGGCGATCCGGGGAAGACCGGGGAGCTGTTTTTT.

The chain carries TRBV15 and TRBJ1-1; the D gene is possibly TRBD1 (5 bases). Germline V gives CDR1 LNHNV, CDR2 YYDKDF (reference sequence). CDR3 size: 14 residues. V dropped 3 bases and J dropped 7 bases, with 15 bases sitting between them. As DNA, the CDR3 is TGTGCCACCAGCAGCCTACAGGCCGGTGTTGAAGCTTTCTTT. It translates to CATSSLQAGVEAFF.

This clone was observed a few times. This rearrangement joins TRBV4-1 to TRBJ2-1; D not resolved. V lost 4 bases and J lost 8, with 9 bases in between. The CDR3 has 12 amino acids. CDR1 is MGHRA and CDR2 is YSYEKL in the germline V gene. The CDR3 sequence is CASSPFTDEQFF. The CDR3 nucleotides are TGCGCCAGCAGCCCCTTTACGGATGAGCAGTTCTTC.

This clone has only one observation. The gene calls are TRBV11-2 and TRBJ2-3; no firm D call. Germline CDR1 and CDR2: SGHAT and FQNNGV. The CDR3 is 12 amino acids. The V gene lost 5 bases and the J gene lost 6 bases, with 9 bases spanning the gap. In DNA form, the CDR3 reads TGTGCCAGCAGCCTACTCTGGGATACGCAGTATTTT. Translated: CASSLLWDTQYF. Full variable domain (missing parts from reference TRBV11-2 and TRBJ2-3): EAGVAQSPRYKIIEKRQSVAFWCNPISGHATLYWYQQILGQGPKLLIQFQNNGVVDDSQLPKDRFSAERLKGVDSTLKIQPAKLEDSAVYLCASSLLWDTQYFGPGTRLTVL.

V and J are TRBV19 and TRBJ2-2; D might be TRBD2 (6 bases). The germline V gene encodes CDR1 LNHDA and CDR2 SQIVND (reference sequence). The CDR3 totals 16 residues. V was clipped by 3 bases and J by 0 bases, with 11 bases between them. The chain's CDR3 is CASSIRGLANTGELFF. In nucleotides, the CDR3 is TGTGCCAGTAGTATTAGGGGACTTGCGAACACCGGGGAGCTGTTTTTT.

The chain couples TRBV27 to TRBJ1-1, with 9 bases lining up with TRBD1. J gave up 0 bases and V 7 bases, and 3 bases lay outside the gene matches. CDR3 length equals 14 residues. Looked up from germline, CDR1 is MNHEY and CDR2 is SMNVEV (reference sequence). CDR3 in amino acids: CASNDRGVNTEAFF. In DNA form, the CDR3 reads TGTGCCAGCAATGACAGGGGGGTGAACACTGAAGCTTTCTTT.

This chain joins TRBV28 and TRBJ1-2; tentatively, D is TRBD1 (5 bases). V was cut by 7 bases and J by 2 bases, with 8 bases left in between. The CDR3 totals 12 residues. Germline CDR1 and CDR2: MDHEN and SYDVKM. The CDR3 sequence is CASISGNYGYTF. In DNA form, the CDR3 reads TGTGCCAGCATTTCAGGGAACTATGGCTACACCTTC.

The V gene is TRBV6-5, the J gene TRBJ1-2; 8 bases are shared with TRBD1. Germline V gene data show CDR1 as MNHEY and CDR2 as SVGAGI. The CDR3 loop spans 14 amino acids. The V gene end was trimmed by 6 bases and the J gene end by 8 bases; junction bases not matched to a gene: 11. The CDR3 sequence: CASRLGQASRGYTF. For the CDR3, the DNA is TGTGCCAGCAGGTTGGGACAGGCCTCACGGGGCTACACCTTC.

This chain's CDR3 is CASSLQGATEAFF. The CDR3 DNA reads TGTGCCAGCAGCCTTCAGGGGGCTACTGAAGCTTTCTTT. The V and J genes are TRBV7-3 and TRBJ1-1; 8 bases align to TRBD1. CDR3 length: 13 amino acids. Germline trimming cut 5 bases from V and 5 bases from J; bases unmatched to any gene: 4. Germline V gene sequence: CDR1 SGHTA, CDR2 FQGTGA.

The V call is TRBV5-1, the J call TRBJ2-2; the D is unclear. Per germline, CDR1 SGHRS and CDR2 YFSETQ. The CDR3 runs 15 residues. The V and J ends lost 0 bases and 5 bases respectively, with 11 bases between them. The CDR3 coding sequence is TGCGCCAGCAGCTTGGTTCTAGATCAGACCGGGGAGCTGTTTTTT. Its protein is CASSLVLDQTGELFF.

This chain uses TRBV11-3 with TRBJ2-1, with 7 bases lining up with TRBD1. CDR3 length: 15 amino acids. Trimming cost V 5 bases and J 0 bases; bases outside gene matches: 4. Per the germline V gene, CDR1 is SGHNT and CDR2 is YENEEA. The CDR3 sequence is CASSATGASYNEQFF. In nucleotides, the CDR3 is TGTGCCAGCAGCGCTACAGGGGCCTCCTACAATGAGCAGTTCTTC.

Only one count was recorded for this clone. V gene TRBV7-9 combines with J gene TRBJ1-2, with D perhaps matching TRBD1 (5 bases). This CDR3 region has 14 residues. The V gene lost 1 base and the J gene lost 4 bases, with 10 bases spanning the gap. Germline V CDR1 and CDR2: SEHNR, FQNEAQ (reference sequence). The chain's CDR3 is CASSLGTRSYGYTF. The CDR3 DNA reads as TGTGCCAGCAGCTTAGGGACACGGAGCTATGGCTACACCTTC.

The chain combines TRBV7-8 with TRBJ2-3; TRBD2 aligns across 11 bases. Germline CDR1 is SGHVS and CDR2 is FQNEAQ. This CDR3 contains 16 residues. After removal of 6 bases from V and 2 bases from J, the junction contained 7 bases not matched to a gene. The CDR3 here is CASSSVAGGYTDTQYF. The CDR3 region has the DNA TGTGCCAGCAGTTCCGTAGCGGGGGGGTACACAGATACGCAGTATTTT.

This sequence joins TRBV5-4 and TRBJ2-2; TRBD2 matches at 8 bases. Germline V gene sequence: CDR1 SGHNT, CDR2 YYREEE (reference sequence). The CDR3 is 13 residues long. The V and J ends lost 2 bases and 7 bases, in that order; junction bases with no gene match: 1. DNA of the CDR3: TGTGCCAGCAGCTTTACTAGCGGCGGGGAGCTGTTTTTT. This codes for CASSFTSGGELFF.

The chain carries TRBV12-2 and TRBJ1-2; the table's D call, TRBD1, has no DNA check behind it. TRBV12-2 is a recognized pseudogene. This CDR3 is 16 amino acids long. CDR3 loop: CASRQTRAGQGYGYTF. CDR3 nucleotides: TGTGCAAGTCGTCAAACGCGTGCGGGACAGGGGTATGGCTACACCTTC.

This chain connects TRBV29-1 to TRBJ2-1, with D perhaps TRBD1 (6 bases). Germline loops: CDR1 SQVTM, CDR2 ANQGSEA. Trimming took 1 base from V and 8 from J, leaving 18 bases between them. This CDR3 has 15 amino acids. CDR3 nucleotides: TGCAGCGTTGAAGGTTCAGGACAGTCTATCGATGAGCAGTTCTTC. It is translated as CSVEGSGQSIDEQFF.

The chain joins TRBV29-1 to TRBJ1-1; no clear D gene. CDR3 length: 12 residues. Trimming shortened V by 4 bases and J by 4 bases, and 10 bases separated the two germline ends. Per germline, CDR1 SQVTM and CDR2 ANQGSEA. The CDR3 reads CSVASRGTEAFF. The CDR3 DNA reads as TGCAGCGTTGCGTCACGAGGCACTGAAGCTTTCTTT.

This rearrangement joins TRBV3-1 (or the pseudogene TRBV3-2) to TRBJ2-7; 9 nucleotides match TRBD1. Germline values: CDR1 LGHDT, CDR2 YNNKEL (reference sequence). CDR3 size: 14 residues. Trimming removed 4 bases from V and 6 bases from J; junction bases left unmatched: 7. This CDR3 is CASSPRDREGEQYF. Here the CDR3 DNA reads TGTGCCAGCAGCCCCCGGGACAGGGAAGGCGAGCAGTACTTC.

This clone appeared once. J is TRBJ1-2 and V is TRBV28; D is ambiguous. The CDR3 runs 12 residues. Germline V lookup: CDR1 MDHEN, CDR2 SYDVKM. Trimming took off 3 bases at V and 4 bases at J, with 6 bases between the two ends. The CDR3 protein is CASSLSIYGYTF. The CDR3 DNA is TGTGCCAGCAGTTTGTCCATCTATGGCTACACCTTC.

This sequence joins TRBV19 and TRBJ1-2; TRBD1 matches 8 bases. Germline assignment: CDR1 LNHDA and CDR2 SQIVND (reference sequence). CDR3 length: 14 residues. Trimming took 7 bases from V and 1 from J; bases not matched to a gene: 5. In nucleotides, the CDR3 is TGTGCCAGTATCCCCACAGGGGGTAACTATGGCTACACCTTC. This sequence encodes CASIPTGGNYGYTF.

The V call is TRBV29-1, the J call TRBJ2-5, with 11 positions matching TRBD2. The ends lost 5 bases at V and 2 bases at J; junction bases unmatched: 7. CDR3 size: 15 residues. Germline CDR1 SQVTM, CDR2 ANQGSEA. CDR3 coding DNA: TGCAGCGTTTCCGGGACTAGCGGACTGCAAGAGACCCAGTACTTC. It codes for CSVSGTSGLQETQYF.

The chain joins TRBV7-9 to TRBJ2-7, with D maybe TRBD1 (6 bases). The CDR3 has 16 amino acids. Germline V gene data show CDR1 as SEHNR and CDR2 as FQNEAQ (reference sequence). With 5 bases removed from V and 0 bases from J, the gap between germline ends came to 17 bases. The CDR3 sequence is CASSASRDKASYEQYF. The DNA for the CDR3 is TGTGCCAGCAGCGCTTCTCGGGACAAAGCCTCCTACGAGCAGTACTTC.

In nucleotides, the CDR3 is TGTGCCAGCAGTGAACCACAGGTCACCCGGGGGGGGGCCAACGTCCTGACTTTC. The encoded protein is CASSEPQVTRGGANVLTF. The J gene is TRBJ2-6, the V gene TRBV6-1, with D tentatively TRBD2 (6 bases). Between the trimmed V and J ends, which lost 2 bases and 4 bases, there was a span of 18 bases. The CDR3 has 18 amino acids. CDR1 is MNHNS, CDR2 SASEGT, per germline.

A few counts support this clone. CDR3 sequence reads: CASSPGRETQYF. CDR3 coding DNA: TGTGCCAGCAGCCCGGGGAGGGAGACCCAGTACTTC. The chain is built from TRBV6-5 and TRBJ2-5; D may be TRBD2 (6 bases). From germline, CDR1 is MNHEY and CDR2 SVGAGI. CDR3 length equals 12 residues. Trimming cost V 6 bases and J 5 bases, with 10 bases left between them.

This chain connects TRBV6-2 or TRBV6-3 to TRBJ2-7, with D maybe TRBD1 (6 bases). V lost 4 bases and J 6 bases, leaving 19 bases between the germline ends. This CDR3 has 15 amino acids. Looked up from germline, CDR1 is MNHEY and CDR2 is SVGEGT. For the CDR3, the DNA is TGTGCCAGCAGTTTACGTGAACAGGGAGAGGGCGAGCAGTACTTC. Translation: CASSLREQGEGEQYF.

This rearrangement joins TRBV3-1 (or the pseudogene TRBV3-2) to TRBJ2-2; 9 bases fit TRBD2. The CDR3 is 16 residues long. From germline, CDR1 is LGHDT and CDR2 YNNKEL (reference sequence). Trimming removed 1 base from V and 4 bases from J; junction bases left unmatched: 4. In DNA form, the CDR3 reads TGTGCCAGCAGCCAAGTAGCGGGAGCGGGCACCGGGGAGCTGTTTTTT. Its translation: CASSQVAGAGTGELFF.

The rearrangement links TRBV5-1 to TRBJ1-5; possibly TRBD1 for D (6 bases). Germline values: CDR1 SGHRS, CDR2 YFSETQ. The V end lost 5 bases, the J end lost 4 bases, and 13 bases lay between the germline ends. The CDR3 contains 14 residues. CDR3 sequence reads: CASSVGAGNQPQHF. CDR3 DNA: TGCGCCAGCAGTGTGGGGGCAGGGAATCAGCCCCAGCATTTT.